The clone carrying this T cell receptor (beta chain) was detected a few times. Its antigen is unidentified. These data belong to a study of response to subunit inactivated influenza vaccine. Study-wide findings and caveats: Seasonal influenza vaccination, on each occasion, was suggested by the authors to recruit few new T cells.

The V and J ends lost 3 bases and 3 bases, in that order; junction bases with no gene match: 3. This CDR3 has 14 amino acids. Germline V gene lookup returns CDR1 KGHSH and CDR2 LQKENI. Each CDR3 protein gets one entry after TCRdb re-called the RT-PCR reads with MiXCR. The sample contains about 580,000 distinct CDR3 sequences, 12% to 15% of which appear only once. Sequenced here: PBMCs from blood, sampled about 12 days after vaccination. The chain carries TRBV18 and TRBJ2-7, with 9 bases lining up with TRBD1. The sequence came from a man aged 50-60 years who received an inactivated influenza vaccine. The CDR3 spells CASSPWDRVYEQYF. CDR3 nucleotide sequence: TGTGCCAGCTCACCCTGGGACAGGGTCTACGAGCAGTACTTC.